The entry below describes one TCR beta chain. The entry originates in a study of blood T cell repertoires in COVID-19. Study information: PBMCs, B-cell-depleted T cells, or T cells were the source of the cDNA or gDNA that made up the material.

The J segment lost 5 bases and the V segment lost 6 bases, leaving 10 bases of the junction unmatched. CDR1 and CDR2 (germline): MNHEY, SVGAGI. The CDR3 is 14 residues long. Profiled with immunoSEQ multiplex PCR; TCRdb holds only in-frame clones, not every one. The table records about 120,000 clones, almost 90% of them present only once. Followed over time, Seattle patients had been enrolled while infection was active. The sequence derives from a woman aged 55-70 years with COVID-19, enrolled during active disease. Source material: peripheral blood. The chain carries TRBV6-5 and TRBJ2-7, with 7 bases lining up with TRBD2. The CDR3 DNA is TGTGCCAGCAGCCTCGGGGGGAGATTCCACGAGCAGTACTTC. Its protein is CASSLGGRFHEQYF.